The clone carrying this TCR beta chain has just a few counts. The antigen is unknown. Each CDR3 protein gets one entry after TCRdb re-called the 5' RACE reads with MiXCR. The sample has some 1,600,000 distinct CDR3 sequences, roughly a third seen once; the top ten hold 0.27%. The sample comes from a study of identical twins. Study-wide results and caveats: Out-of-frame alpha sequences that twins shared showed excess low generation probability.

The V end was cut by 8 bases, the J end by 5 bases, with 9 bases between. CDR1 and CDR2 from the germline V gene are SEHNR and FQNEAQ (reference sequence). This CDR3 comprises 11 residues. Sequenced material: cord blood. V gene TRBV7-9 combines with J gene TRBJ2-5, with D uncertain. The receptor was derived from a newborn girl in good health. The DNA of the CDR3 is TGTGCCAGCGCGGAAATGGAGACCCAGTACTTC. This translates into CASAEMETQYF.